One sample yielded the 24 T cell receptor beta chains listed below, sequenced in a study of T cell responses to AZD1222 COVID-19 vaccine. Assay: immunoSEQ multiplex PCR; the TCRdb copy retains only in-frame clones and omits some. This table holds approximately 100,000 clones, roughly nine tenths found once. Sequencing used peripheral blood, obtained on day 0 of AZD1222 vaccination. These TCRs come from an adult in good health.

As to this clone: Within the sample, other DNA sequences also encode this same CDR3. The chain couples TRBV18 to TRBJ1-5, with D tentatively TRBD1 (6 bases). Per germline, CDR1 KGHSH and CDR2 LQKENI. Between the trimmed V and J ends, which lost 2 bases and 3 bases, there was a span of 11 bases. The CDR3 has 15 amino acids. In DNA form, the CDR3 reads TGTGCCAGCTCACCATTCGGGGGCGACAATCAGCCCCAGCATTTT. Amino acid sequence: CASSPFGGDNQPQHF.

This CDR3 reads CASSLALAGRARETQYF. The CDR3 bases are TGTGCCAGCAGTTTAGCCCTGGCGGGGAGGGCCCGCGAGACCCAGTACTTC. The rearrangement uses TRBV28 and TRBJ2-5; 7 bases align to TRBD2. The CDR3 is 17 residues long. Germline CDR1 reads MDHEN; CDR2 reads SYDVKM. J lost 5 bases, V lost 2 bases, and 14 bases had no gene match.

This CDR3 reads CASSSDRGVYNEQFF. DNA of the CDR3: TGTGCCAGCAGCTCCGACAGGGGAGTCTACAATGAGCAGTTCTTC. The chain uses TRBV7-2 and TRBJ2-1; 8 nucleotides match TRBD1. CDR3 length: 15 amino acids. The V and J ends lost 4 bases and 3 bases, in that order; junction bases with no gene match: 5. Germline-derived CDR1 and CDR2 are SGHTA and FQGNSA.

In nucleotides, the CDR3 is TGTGCCAGCAGCCAGGGGAGGGAAACGAACTATGGCTACACCTTC. Its protein is CASSQGRETNYGYTF. This chain connects TRBV6-5 to TRBJ1-2; D might be TRBD1 (6 bases). This CDR3 has 15 amino acids. Germline V lookup: CDR1 MNHEY, CDR2 SVGAGI. V gave up 6 bases and J gave up 2 bases, with 16 bases separating them.

This chain uses TRBV7-3 with TRBJ2-5; the D gene is possibly TRBD2 (6 bases). V shed 5 bases and J shed 2 bases, with 12 bases lying between them. Germline assignment: CDR1 SGHTA and CDR2 FQGTGA. This CDR3 contains 14 residues. CDR3 loop: CASSPRDSQETQYF. The CDR3 nucleotides read TGTGCCAGCAGCCCCCGGGACTCTCAAGAGACCCAGTACTTC.

The chain is built from TRBV7-3 and TRBJ1-6, with a weak D call TRBD1 (6 bases). This CDR3 region has 15 residues. The V gene lost 3 bases and the J gene lost 7 bases, with 13 bases spanning the gap. Germline assignment: CDR1 SGHTA and CDR2 FQGTGA. The CDR3 region has the DNA TGTGCCAGCAGCTTTGGAGAGACAGGAAATTCACCCCTCCACTTT. This codes for CASSFGETGNSPLHF.

The chain employs TRBV10-3 and TRBJ1-1; D is possibly TRBD1 (5 bases). The CDR3 runs to 16 residues. Germline CDR1 reads ENHRY; CDR2 reads SYGVKD. Trimming stripped 6 bases from V and 3 bases from J, with 20 bases between. CDR3 region: CAIRKDYLGGDTEAFF. Written as DNA, the CDR3 is TGTGCCATCAGAAAGGACTATCTGGGAGGGGACACTGAAGCTTTCTTT.

The rearrangement joins TRBV21-1 to TRBJ1-5. TRBV21-1 is a documented pseudogene. The CDR3 is 16 amino acids. The chain's CDR3 is CASSKGPREGNQPQHF. The CDR3 DNA reads TGTGCCAGCAGCAAAGGGCCGAGGGAGGGAAATCAGCCCCAGCATTTT.

This rearrangement joins TRBV10-3 to TRBJ1-3; D is unclear. This CDR3 region has 13 residues. In germline, CDR1 is ENHRY, CDR2 SYGVKD. Trimming stripped 2 bases from V and 7 bases from J, with 9 bases between. The DNA for the CDR3 is TGTGCCATCAGTGAGGGTGATAGGAACACCATATATTTT. This codes for CAISEGDRNTIYF.

V usage is TRBV30 and J usage is TRBJ1-2, with a weak D call TRBD1 (5 bases). V shed 1 base and J shed 4 bases, with 10 bases lying between them. The length of the CDR3 is 13 residues. Germline CDR1 GTSNPN, CDR2 SVGIG (reference sequence). The CDR3 here is CAWSGGSFYGYTF. The CDR3 nucleotides read TGTGCCTGGAGTGGGGGCAGCTTCTATGGCTACACCTTC.

This clone was counted a few times. The chain employs TRBV30 and TRBJ1-4; D perhaps matches TRBD1 (6 bases). V dropped 0 bases and J dropped 7 bases, with 15 bases sitting between them. The CDR3 runs to 15 residues. The germline V gene encodes CDR1 GTSNPN and CDR2 SVGIG (reference sequence). The CDR3, as DNA: TGTGCCTGGAGTGTACCGGTAGGGGGGAGTGAAAAACTGTTTTTT. It translates to CAWSVPVGGSEKLFF.

The chain has TRBV27 and TRBJ2-7; 9 bases are shared with TRBD1. V shed 7 bases, J shed 5 bases, and the junction held 9 bases outside the gene matches. CDR3 length equals 14 residues. Germline-derived CDR1 and CDR2 are MNHEY and SMNVEV (reference sequence). The CDR3 spells CASTTGGASNEQYF. The DNA for the CDR3 is TGTGCCAGCACCACAGGGGGCGCATCCAACGAGCAGTACTTC.

This clone showed up just a few times. V is TRBV9 and J is TRBJ2-3; D remains unclear. The CDR3 has 15 amino acids. CDR1 is SGDLS, CDR2 YYNGEE, per germline. Trimming shortened V by 3 bases and J by 2 bases, and 13 bases separated the two germline ends. The CDR3 nucleotides read TGTGCCAGCAGCGCAGGTGGGGATTTCACAGATACGCAGTATTTT. It codes for CASSAGGDFTDTQYF. Based on the CDR3 plus reference TRBV9 and TRBJ2-3, the full variable domain is DSGVTQTPKHLITATGQRVTLRCSPRSGDLSVYWYQQSLDQGLQFLIQYYNGEERAKGNILERFSAQQFPDLHSELNLSSLELGDSALYFCASSAGGDFTDTQYFGPGTRLTVL.

The chain uses TRBV29-1 and TRBJ2-5; perhaps D is TRBD1 or TRBD2 (5 bases each). The CDR3 covers 13 residues. V dropped 6 bases and J dropped 1 base, with 12 bases sitting between them. Germline V gene data show CDR1 as SQVTM and CDR2 as ANQGSEA. In DNA, the CDR3 is TGCAGCGTGGGAGACAGAGGCCAAGAGACCCAGTACTTC. Encoded protein: CSVGDRGQETQYF.

This clone was seen once. The chain carries TRBV29-1 and TRBJ1-1; D perhaps matches TRBD1 (5 bases). CDR3 length: 12 amino acids. Germline V CDR1 and CDR2: SQVTM, ANQGSEA. V was shortened by 6 bases and J by 4 bases, with 12 bases between the two germline ends. The CDR3 is CSVQTAITEAFF. As DNA, the CDR3 is TGCAGCGTCCAGACAGCGATCACTGAAGCTTTCTTT.

To note about this clone: The germline gene is not matched at one end of the junction; a read error may be the cause. The V call is TRBV30, the J call TRBJ1-6; 12 bases line up with TRBD1. Germline CDR1 reads GTSNPN; CDR2 reads SVGIG (reference sequence). The CDR3 is 14 amino acids. The CDR3 nucleotides are TGTGCCTGGGGGACAGGGGGCTCCAATTCACTCCTCCACTTT. Translation gives CAWGTGGSNSLLHF. Complete variable domain (other parts from reference TRBV30 and TRBJ1-6): SQTIHQWPATLVQPVGSPLSLECTVEGTSNPNLYWYRQAAGRGLQLLFYSVGIGQISSEVPQNLSASRPQDRQFILSSKKLLLSDSGFYLCAWGTGGSNSLLHFGNGTRLTVT.

The gene calls are TRBV6-5 and TRBJ1-1; D gene unclear. The germline V gene encodes CDR1 MNHEY and CDR2 SVGAGI. The germline V and J ends were trimmed by 5 bases and 1 base, with 8 bases remaining between them. CDR3 length: 13 residues. The chain's CDR3 is CASSPTANTEAFF. CDR3 nucleotide sequence: TGTGCCAGCAGTCCAACAGCGAACACTGAAGCTTTCTTT.

The chain couples TRBV5-1 to TRBJ2-2, with D possibly matching TRBD2 (5 bases). This CDR3 region has 17 residues. Trimming removed 3 bases from V and 0 bases from J, with 15 bases in between. Germline lookup yields CDR1 SGHRS and CDR2 YFSETQ. CDR3 sequence reads: CASSSSLDSANTGELFF. Written as DNA, the CDR3 is TGCGCCAGCAGCTCCAGTCTGGACTCGGCGAACACCGGGGAGCTGTTTTTT.

The rearrangement joins TRBV4-3 to TRBJ2-7; a possible D gene is TRBD1 (5 bases). This CDR3 is 15 amino acids long. CDR1 LGHNA and CDR2 YSLEER come from the germline V gene. Trimming shortened V by 1 base and J by 1 base, and 11 bases separated the two germline ends. The CDR3 bases are TGCGCCAGCAGCCAAGCTCTCGACAGATCCTACGAGCAGTACTTC. Protein: CASSQALDRSYEQYF.

The CDR3 DNA reads as TGTGCCAGCAGTCCCCGGTGGAGGGACGGCACCGGGGAGCTGTTTTTT. It specifies CASSPRWRDGTGELFF. J is TRBJ2-2 and V is TRBV27, with D perhaps matching TRBD2 (6 bases). The germline V gene encodes CDR1 MNHEY and CDR2 SMNVEV (reference sequence). Trimming pared 5 bases from V and 4 bases from J, leaving 17 bases between. The length of the CDR3 is 16 residues.

The chain couples TRBV14 to TRBJ2-2; D gene uncertain. V shed 2 bases and J shed 5 bases, with 9 bases lying between them. CDR1 is SGHDN, CDR2 FVKESK, per germline. The CDR3 totals 14 residues. The DNA of the CDR3 is TGTGCCAGCAGCCAACGTGTGAGGACCGGGGAGCTGTTTTTT. It is translated as CASSQRVRTGELFF.

The chain is built from TRBV5-4 and TRBJ1-4; tentatively, D is TRBD1 (6 bases). Per the germline V gene, CDR1 is SGHNT and CDR2 is YYREEE (reference sequence). With 2 bases removed from V and 6 bases from J, the gap between germline ends came to 14 bases. The CDR3 has 15 amino acids. The CDR3 bases are TGTGCCAGCAGCTTAAGGGACACTGGTTATGAAAAACTGTTTTTT. Amino acid sequence: CASSLRDTGYEKLFF.

The chain employs TRBV11-3 and TRBJ2-5, with 7 bases lining up with TRBD1. The CDR3 sequence is 14 residues long. Germline V gene lookup returns CDR1 SGHNT and CDR2 YENEEA. V shed 5 bases and J 2 bases; nucleotides not matched to a gene: 5. In DNA, the CDR3 is TGTGCCAGCAGCCCGGGACAGCCTCAAGAGACCCAGTACTTC. Its protein is CASSPGQPQETQYF.

The chain has TRBV6-5 and TRBJ1-1; D may be TRBD1 (6 bases). The CDR3 contains 16 residues. Trimming took 2 bases from V and 6 from J, leaving 19 bases between them. Germline V gene data show CDR1 as MNHEY and CDR2 as SVGAGI. CDR3 bases: TGTGCCAGCAGTTACGGGTCACCGACAGGTGGGGCTGAAGCTTTCTTT. Translating gives CASSYGSPTGGAEAFF.